The rows below give T cell receptor beta chains drawn from one sample of a study of cytomegalovirus exposure and HLA in healthy donors. Libraries were prepared by immunoSEQ multiplex PCR; TCRdb keeps only in-frame clonotypes and omits some of them. In total, the table holds some 80,000 clones. The sequencing input was PBMCs. The origin of the receptors is a woman in her thirties in good health and CMV-seronegative. Both conserved end residues are part of each CDR3. The order of the fields is J gene, D gene, V gene, CDR3 DNA, CDR3 protein. D genes are given only for firm matches.

J gene: TRBJ2-7; D gene: TRBD2; V gene: TRBV5-1; CDR3 DNA: TGCGCCAGCAGCTTGGGAGCAGTGACGGGAGGGCGGAGCGAGCAGTACTTC; CDR3 protein: CASSLGAVTGGRSEQYF
J gene: TRBJ2-7; D gene: .; V gene: TRBV7-9; CDR3 DNA: TGTGCCAGCAGCTTAGCGCGCAGGGGTACAACCTACGAGCAGTACTTC; CDR3 protein: CASSLARRGTTYEQYF
J gene: TRBJ2-7; D gene: TRBD1; V gene: TRBV5-6; CDR3 DNA: TGTGCCAGCAGCAGGACAGGGGGCGGGTACGAGCAGTACTTC; CDR3 protein: CASSRTGGGYEQYF
J gene: TRBJ2-2; D gene: TRBD1; V gene: TRBV15; CDR3 DNA: TGTGCCACCAGCAGAGTTAGGACAGGGGCGAACACCGGGGAGCTGTTTTTT; CDR3 protein: CATSRVRTGANTGELFF
J gene: TRBJ1-4; D gene: .; V gene: TRBV14; CDR3 DNA: TGTGCCAGCAGCCAGGGACTCAATGAAAAACTGTTTTTT; CDR3 protein: CASSQGLNEKLFF
J gene: TRBJ1-3; D gene: TRBD1; V gene: TRBV30; CDR3 DNA: TGTGCCTACCGGGCCAGGACAGGGGGAAACACCATATATTTT; CDR3 protein: CAYRARTGGNTIYF
J gene: TRBJ2-3; D gene: TRBD2; V gene: TRBV5-1; CDR3 DNA: TGCGCCAGCAGCTTGGCAGCGGGGGGGCAAGATACGCAGTATTTT; CDR3 protein: CASSLAAGGQDTQYF
J gene: TRBJ1-1; D gene: TRBD1; V gene: TRBV5-1; CDR3 DNA: TGCGCCAGCAGCTTTCAGGGGGCGGGGGACACTGAAGCTTTCTTT; CDR3 protein: CASSFQGAGDTEAFF
J gene: TRBJ2-1; D gene: TRBD2; V gene: TRBV7-9; CDR3 DNA: TGTGCCAGCAGCCCGAGACTAGCGGGAGGGAGTAATGAGCAGTTCTTC; CDR3 protein: CASSPRLAGGSNEQFF
J gene: TRBJ2-2; D gene: .; V gene: TRBV6-6; CDR3 DNA: TGTGCCAGCAGCCGAGGAAACACCGGGGAGCTGTTTTTT; CDR3 protein: CASSRGNTGELFF
J gene: TRBJ1-4; D gene: TRBD1; V gene: TRBV30; CDR3 DNA: TGTGCCTGGAGTGTAGGGGGCACAACTAATGAAAAACTGTTTTTT; CDR3 protein: CAWSVGGTTNEKLFF